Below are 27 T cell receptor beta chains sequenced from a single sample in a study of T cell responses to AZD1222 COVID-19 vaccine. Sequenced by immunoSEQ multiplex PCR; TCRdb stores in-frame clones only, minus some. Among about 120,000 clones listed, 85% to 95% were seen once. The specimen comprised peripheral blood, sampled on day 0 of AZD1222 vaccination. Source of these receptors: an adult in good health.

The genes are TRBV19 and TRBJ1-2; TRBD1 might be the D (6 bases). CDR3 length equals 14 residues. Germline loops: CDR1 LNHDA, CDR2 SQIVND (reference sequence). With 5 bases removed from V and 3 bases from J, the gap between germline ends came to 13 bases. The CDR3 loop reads CASSYRRQDYGYTF. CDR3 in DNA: TGTGCCAGTAGTTACCGTCGACAGGACTATGGCTACACCTTC.

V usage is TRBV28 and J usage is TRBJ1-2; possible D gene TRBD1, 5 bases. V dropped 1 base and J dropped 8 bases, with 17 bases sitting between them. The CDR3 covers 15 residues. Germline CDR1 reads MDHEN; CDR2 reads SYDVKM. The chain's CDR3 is CASSLFYPRQTGYTF. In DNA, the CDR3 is TGTGCCAGCAGTTTATTTTACCCGAGACAGACGGGCTACACCTTC.

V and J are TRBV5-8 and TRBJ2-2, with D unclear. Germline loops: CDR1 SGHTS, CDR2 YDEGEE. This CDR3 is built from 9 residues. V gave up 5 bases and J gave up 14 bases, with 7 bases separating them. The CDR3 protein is CASRDLLFF. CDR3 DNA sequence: TGTGCCAGCAGGGACCTCCTGTTTTTT.

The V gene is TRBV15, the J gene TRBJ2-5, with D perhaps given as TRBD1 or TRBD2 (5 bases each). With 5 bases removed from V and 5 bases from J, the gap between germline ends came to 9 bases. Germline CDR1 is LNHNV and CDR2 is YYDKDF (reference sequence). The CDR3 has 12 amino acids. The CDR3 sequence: CATSRGEETQYF. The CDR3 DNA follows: TGTGCCACCAGCCGGGGCGAGGAGACCCAGTACTTC.

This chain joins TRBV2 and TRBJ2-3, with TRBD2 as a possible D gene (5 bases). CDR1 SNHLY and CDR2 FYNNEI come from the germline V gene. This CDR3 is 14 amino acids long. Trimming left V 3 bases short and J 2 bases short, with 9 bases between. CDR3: CASSDERITDTQYF. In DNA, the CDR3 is TGTGCCAGCAGTGATGAGCGGATCACAGATACGCAGTATTTT.

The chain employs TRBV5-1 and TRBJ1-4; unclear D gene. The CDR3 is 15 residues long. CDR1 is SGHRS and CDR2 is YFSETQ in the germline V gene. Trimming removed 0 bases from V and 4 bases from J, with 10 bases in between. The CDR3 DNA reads TGCGCCAGCAGCTTGGGGACCTACGGTAATGAAAAACTGTTTTTT. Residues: CASSLGTYGNEKLFF.

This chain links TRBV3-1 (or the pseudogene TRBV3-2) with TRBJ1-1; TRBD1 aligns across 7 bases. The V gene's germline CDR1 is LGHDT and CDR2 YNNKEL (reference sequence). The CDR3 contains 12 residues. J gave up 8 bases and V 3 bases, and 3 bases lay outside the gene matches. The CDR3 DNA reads TGTGCCAGCAGCCACCAGACAGGGGAAGCTTTCTTT. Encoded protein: CASSHQTGEAFF.

In DNA form, the CDR3 reads TGTGCCACCAGTGATTGGGAGAGTGAAGCTTTCTTT. This gives the protein CATSDWESEAFF. V usage is TRBV24-1 and J usage is TRBJ1-1; D not certain. The germline V and J ends were trimmed by 2 bases and 7 bases, with 7 bases remaining between them. The CDR3 is 12 amino acids. Germline loops: CDR1 KGHDR, CDR2 SFDVKD.

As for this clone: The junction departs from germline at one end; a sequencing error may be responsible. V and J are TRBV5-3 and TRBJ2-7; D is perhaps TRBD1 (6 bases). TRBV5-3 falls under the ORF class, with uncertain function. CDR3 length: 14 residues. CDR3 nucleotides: TGTGCCAGATACAACGGGCCCCCCTGGGGGCCTCCCCACTTC. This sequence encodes CARYNGPPWGPPHF.

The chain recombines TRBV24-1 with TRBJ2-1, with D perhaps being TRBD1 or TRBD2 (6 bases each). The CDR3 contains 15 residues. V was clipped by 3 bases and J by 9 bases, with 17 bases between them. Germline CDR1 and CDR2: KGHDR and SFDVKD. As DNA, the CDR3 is TGTGCCACCAGTGATCCGGGAGAGGGGGATGGTGAGCAGTTCTTC. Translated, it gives CATSDPGEGDGEQFF.

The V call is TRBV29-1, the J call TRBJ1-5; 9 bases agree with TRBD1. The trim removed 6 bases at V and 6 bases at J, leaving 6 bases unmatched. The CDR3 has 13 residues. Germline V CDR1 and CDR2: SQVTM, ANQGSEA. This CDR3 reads CSVGQGGTQPQHF. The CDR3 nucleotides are TGCAGCGTGGGACAGGGAGGTACTCAGCCCCAGCATTTT.

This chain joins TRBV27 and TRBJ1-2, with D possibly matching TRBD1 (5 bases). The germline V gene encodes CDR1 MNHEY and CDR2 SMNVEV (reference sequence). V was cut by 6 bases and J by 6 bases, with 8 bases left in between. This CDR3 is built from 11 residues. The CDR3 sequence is CASSLGDGYTF. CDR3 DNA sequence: TGTGCCAGCAGCCTAGGGGATGGCTACACCTTC.

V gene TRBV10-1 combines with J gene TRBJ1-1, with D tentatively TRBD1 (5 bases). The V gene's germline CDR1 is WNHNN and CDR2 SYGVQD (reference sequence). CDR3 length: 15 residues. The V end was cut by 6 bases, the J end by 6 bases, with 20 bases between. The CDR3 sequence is CASSPRQPWEPEAFF. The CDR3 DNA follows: TGCGCCAGCAGCCCTCGACAGCCATGGGAACCTGAAGCTTTCTTT.

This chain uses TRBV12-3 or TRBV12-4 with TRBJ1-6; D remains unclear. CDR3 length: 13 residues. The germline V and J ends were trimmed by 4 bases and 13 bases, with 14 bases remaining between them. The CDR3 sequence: CASSSGPSSPLHF. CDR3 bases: TGTGCCAGCAGTTCAGGACCGTCCTCCCCCCTCCACTTT.

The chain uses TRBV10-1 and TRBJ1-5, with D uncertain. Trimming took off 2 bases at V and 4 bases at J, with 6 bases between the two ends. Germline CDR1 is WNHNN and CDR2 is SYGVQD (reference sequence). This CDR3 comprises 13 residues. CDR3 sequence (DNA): TGCGCCAGCAGTGAGACATCAAATCAGCCCCAGCATTTT. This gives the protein CASSETSNQPQHF.

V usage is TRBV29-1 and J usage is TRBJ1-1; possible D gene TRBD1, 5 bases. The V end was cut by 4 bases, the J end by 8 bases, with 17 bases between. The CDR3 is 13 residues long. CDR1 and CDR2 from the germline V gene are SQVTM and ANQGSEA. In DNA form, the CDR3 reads TGCAGCGTTGCGTTCGGGGGTCTTAAGGAAGCTTTCTTT. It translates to CSVAFGGLKEAFF.

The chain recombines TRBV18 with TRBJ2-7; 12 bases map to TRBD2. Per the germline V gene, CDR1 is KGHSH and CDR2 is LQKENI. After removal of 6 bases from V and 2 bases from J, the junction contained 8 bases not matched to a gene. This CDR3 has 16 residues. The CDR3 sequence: CASSPGLAGLPYEQYF. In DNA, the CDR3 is TGTGCCAGCTCTCCGGGACTAGCGGGTCTCCCCTACGAGCAGTACTTC.

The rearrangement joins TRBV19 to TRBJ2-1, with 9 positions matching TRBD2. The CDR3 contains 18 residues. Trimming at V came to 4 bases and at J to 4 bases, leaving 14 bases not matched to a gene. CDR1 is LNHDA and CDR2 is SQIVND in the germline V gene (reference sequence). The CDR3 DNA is TGTGCCAGTAGTAGGGTAGCGGGAGTTCGCGGACAGTACAATGAGCAGTTCTTC. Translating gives CASSRVAGVRGQYNEQFF.

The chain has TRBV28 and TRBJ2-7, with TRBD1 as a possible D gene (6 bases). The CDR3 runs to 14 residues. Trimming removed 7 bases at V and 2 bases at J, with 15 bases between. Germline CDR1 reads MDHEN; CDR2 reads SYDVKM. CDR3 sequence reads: CASNSDRLTYEQYF. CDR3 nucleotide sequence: TGTGCCAGCAATTCGGACAGACTTACCTACGAGCAGTACTTC. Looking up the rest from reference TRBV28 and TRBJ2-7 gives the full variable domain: DVKVTQSSRYLVKRTGEKVFLECVQDMDHENMFWYRQDPGLGLRLIYFSYDVKMKEKGDIPEGYSVSREKKERFSLILESASTNQTSMYLCASNSDRLTYEQYFGPGTRLTVT.

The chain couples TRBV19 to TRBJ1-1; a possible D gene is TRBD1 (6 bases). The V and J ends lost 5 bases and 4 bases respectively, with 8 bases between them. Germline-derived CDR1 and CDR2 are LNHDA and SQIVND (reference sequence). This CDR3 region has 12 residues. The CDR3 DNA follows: TGTGCCAGTAGTTCAGGGGCCACTGAAGCTTTCTTT. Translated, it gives CASSSGATEAFF.

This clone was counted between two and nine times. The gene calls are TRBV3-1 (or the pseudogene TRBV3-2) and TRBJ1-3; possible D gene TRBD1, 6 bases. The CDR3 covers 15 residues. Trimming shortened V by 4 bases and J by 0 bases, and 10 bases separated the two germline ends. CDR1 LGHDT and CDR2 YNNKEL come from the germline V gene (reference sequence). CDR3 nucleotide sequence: TGTGCCAGCAGCCCTTTAGGGGGCTCTGGAAACACCATATATTTT. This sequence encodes CASSPLGGSGNTIYF.

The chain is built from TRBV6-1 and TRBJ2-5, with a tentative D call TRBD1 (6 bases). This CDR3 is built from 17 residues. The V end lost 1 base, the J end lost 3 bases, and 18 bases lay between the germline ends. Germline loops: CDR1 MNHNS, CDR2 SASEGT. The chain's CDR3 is CASSEGFGGPGEETQYF. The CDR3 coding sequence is TGTGCCAGCAGTGAAGGTTTTGGGGGCCCAGGGGAAGAGACCCAGTACTTC.

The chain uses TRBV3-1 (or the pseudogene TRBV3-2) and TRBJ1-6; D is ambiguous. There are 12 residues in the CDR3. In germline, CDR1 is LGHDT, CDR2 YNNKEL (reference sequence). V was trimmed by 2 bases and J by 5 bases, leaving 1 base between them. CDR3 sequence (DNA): TGTGCCAGCAGCCAACATAATTCACCCCTCCACTTT. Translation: CASSQHNSPLHF.

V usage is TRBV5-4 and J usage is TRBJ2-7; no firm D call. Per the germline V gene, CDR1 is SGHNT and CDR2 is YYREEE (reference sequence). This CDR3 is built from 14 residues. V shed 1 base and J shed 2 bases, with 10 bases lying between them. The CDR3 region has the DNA TGTGCCAGCAGCTTGCCCGGGTGGGCCTACGAGCAGTACTTC. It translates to CASSLPGWAYEQYF.

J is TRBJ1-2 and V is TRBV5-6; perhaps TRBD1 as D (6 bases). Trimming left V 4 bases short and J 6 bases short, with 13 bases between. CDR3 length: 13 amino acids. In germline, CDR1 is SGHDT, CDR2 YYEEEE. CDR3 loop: CASSLQGRDGYTF. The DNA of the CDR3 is TGTGCCAGCAGCCTACAGGGTAGGGATGGCTACACCTTC.

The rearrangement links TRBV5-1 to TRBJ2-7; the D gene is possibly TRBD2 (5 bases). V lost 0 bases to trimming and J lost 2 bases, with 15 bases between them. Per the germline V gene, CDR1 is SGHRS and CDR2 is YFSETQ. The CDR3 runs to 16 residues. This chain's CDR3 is CASSLGEGRGTYEQYF. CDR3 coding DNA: TGCGCCAGCAGCTTGGGAGAGGGCAGAGGAACCTACGAGCAGTACTTC.

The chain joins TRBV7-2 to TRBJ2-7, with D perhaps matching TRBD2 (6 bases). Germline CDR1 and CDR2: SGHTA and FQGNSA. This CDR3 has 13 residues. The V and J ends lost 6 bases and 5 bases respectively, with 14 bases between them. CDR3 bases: TGTGCCAGCAGTTCAACTAGCAGGCACGAGCAGTACTTC. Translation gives CASSSTSRHEQYF.